Listed here are 4 T cell receptor beta chains from one sample, sequenced in a study of CD8 T cells in Susac syndrome. RNA was extracted with the RNeasy kit, and a quantity of roughly 0.5 to 1 ug was reverse transcribed using random hexamers. TCRdb recomputed calls from the immunoSEQ multiplex PCR reads with MiXCR, one row per CDR3 protein. The sample has about 150,000 distinct CDR3 sequences; 95% to 96% are singletons. The sample taken for sequencing was CD8+ T cells from PBMCs. The receptors were sampled from a human donor with multiple sclerosis.

This clonotype came up once. This sequence joins TRBV2 and TRBJ1-5; TRBD1 is a possible D gene (6 bases). The ends were cut back, 6 bases at V and 5 bases at J, with 17 bases in the middle. CDR3 size: 15 residues. Per germline, CDR1 SNHLY and CDR2 FYNNEI. CDR3 sequence: CASRTGTPTYQPQHF. DNA for the CDR3: TGTGCCAGCAGGACTGGGACACCCACCTATCAGCCCCAGCATTTT.

The V call is TRBV13, the J call TRBJ1-5; TRBD1 might be the D (5 bases). Deletions cut 0 bases from V and 6 bases from J, with 15 bases between. This CDR3 is built from 16 residues. CDR1 and CDR2 from the germline V gene are PRHDT and FYEKMQ (reference sequence). The CDR3, as DNA: TGTGCCAGCAGCTTAGGCGCGGCAGGGCGCGGTCAGCCCCAGCATTTT. Translated, it gives CASSLGAAGRGQPQHF.

The sample holds one count of this clonotype. Mismatch with germline at one junction end may stem from a read error. The rearrangement links TRBV7-7 to TRBJ2-7, with 8 bases that match TRBD2. CDR1 is SSHAT and CDR2 is FNYEAQ in the germline V gene (reference sequence). CDR3 length equals 15 residues. The CDR3 bases are TGTGCTAGCAGCATGGGACTAGGGCCCTCCTACGAGCAGTACTTC. Protein product: CASSMGLGPSYEQYF.

The chain joins TRBV29-1 to TRBJ2-3, with 14 bases aligning to TRBD2. This CDR3 spans 16 amino acids. V lost 4 bases to trimming and J lost 4 bases; unmatched junction nucleotides: 7. Germline CDR1 SQVTM, CDR2 ANQGSEA. CDR3 amino acids: CSVVGTSGGAADTQYF. The CDR3 DNA is TGCAGCGTTGTTGGGACTAGCGGGGGCGCCGCAGATACGCAGTATTTT.